These T cell receptor beta chains were read from a single sample in a study of blood T cell repertoires in COVID-19. The method was immunoSEQ multiplex PCR; TCRdb's version includes in-frame clones alone and lacks a portion of them. This table has about 94,000 clones, around 81% appearing once. The sample consisted of peripheral blood. The source of these receptors is a man between 60 and 75 years old with acute or convalescent COVID-19. The CDR3 runs from the conserved cysteine through the conserved F or W. D genes are given only for firm matches. Expanded clones are given a class, and other clones once, few, many or no size at all.

abundance: .
d_gene: TRBD2
j_gene: TRBJ2-7
v_gene: TRBV3-1/TRBV3-2
CDR3aa: CASSHRRDYTYEQYF
CDR3nt: TGTGCCAGCAGTCACCGAAGGGACTACACCTACGAGCAGTACTTC

abundance: .
d_gene: .
j_gene: TRBJ1-4
v_gene: TRBV2
CDR3aa: CASSEMSDNEKLFF
CDR3nt: TGTGCCAGCAGTGAAATGTCAGATAATGAAAAACTGTTTTTT

abundance: .
d_gene: TRBD2
j_gene: TRBJ2-1
v_gene: TRBV9
CDR3aa: CASSASGGARNEQFF
CDR3nt: TGTGCCAGCAGCGCTAGCGGGGGGGCCCGCAATGAGCAGTTCTTC

abundance: .
d_gene: .
j_gene: TRBJ1-5
v_gene: TRBV30
CDR3aa: CAWDTGLEQPQHF
CDR3nt: TGTGCCTGGGATACAGGATTGGAACAGCCCCAGCATTTT

abundance: .
d_gene: .
j_gene: TRBJ1-1
v_gene: TRBV20-1
CDR3aa: CSASRQAEAFF
CDR3nt: TGCAGTGCTAGTAGGCAGGCTGAAGCTTTCTTT

abundance: .
d_gene: TRBD2
j_gene: TRBJ2-3
v_gene: TRBV7-3
CDR3aa: CASSMGLPSDTDTQYF
CDR3nt: TGTGCCAGCAGCATGGGACTACCCTCCGACACAGATACGCAGTATTTT

abundance: .
d_gene: .
j_gene: TRBJ2-1
v_gene: TRBV6-5
CDR3aa: CASSYSGGPGNEQFF
CDR3nt: TGTGCCAGCAGTTACTCGGGGGGGCCGGGCAATGAGCAGTTCTTC

abundance: few
d_gene: .
j_gene: TRBJ1-4
v_gene: TRBV12-3/TRBV12-4
CDR3aa: CASSLQDQLFF
CDR3nt: TGTGCCAGCAGTTTACAGGATCAACTGTTTTTT

abundance: .
d_gene: .
j_gene: TRBJ2-1
v_gene: TRBV4-1
CDR3aa: CASSQVAYNEQFF
CDR3nt: TGCGCCAGCAGCCAAGTCGCCTACAATGAGCAGTTCTTC

abundance: .
d_gene: .
j_gene: TRBJ2-6
v_gene: TRBV5-1
CDR3aa: CASSLSPVSSGANVLTF
CDR3nt: TGCGCCAGCAGCTTATCCCCGGTAAGCTCTGGGGCCAACGTCCTGACTTTC

abundance: .
d_gene: TRBD1
j_gene: TRBJ1-4
v_gene: TRBV5-1
CDR3aa: CASSLGYGTEGEKLFF
CDR3nt: TGCGCCAGCAGCTTGGGTTATGGGACAGAGGGTGAAAAACTGTTTTTT

abundance: once
d_gene: .
j_gene: TRBJ2-1
v_gene: TRBV27
CDR3aa: CASSPLGGYPFF
CDR3nt: TGTGCCAGCAGTCCTCTAGGCGGCTATCCGTTCTTC

abundance: .
d_gene: .
j_gene: TRBJ2-1
v_gene: TRBV6-5
CDR3aa: CASSYSGAHNEQFF
CDR3nt: TGTGCCAGCAGTTACTCGGGGGCCCACAATGAGCAGTTCTTC

abundance: .
d_gene: TRBD2
j_gene: TRBJ2-1
v_gene: TRBV7-2
CDR3aa: CASSGPTSTGSYNEQFF
CDR3nt: TGTGCCAGCAGCGGGCCGACTAGCACTGGCTCCTACAATGAGCAGTTCTTC

abundance: few
d_gene: TRBD1
j_gene: TRBJ1-1
v_gene: TRBV19
CDR3aa: CASSIGQGNTEAFF
CDR3nt: TGTGCCAGTAGTATAGGACAGGGAAACACTGAAGCTTTCTTT

abundance: .
d_gene: TRBD1
j_gene: TRBJ1-1
v_gene: TRBV19
CDR3aa: CASSIDLILTGVGAFF
CDR3nt: TGTGCCAGTAGTATAGATCTGATTCTAACAGGGGTCGGAGCTTTCTTT

abundance: .
d_gene: .
j_gene: TRBJ2-1
v_gene: TRBV19
CDR3aa: CASKVGQGPFDEQFF
CDR3nt: TGTGCCAGTAAGGTGGGTCAGGGTCCCTTCGATGAGCAGTTCTTC

abundance: .
d_gene: .
j_gene: TRBJ1-2
v_gene: TRBV5-4
CDR3aa: CASSLDTLPGYTF
CDR3nt: TGTGCCAGCAGCTTGGATACTCTCCCCGGCTACACCTTC

abundance: .
d_gene: .
j_gene: TRBJ2-3
v_gene: TRBV9
CDR3aa: CASSVRGGNTDTQYF
CDR3nt: TGTGCCAGCAGCGTACGCGGGGGCAACACAGATACGCAGTATTTT

abundance: .
d_gene: .
j_gene: TRBJ1-2
v_gene: TRBV4-1
CDR3aa: CASSQVMGGYGYTF
CDR3nt: TGCGCCAGCAGCCAAGTAATGGGAGGCTATGGCTACACCTTC

abundance: few
d_gene: TRBD1
j_gene: TRBJ1-2
v_gene: TRBV30
CDR3aa: CAWTRDRGPYGYTF
CDR3nt: TGTGCCTGGACAAGGGACAGGGGGCCCTATGGCTACACCTTC

abundance: .
d_gene: TRBD1
j_gene: TRBJ2-6
v_gene: TRBV4-2
CDR3aa: CASSHTGTGGPSPSGANVLTF
CDR3nt: TGTGCCAGCAGCCATACCGGGACAGGGGGCCCCAGCCCCTCTGGGGCCAACGTCCTGACTTTC

abundance: .
d_gene: .
j_gene: TRBJ1-2
v_gene: TRBV6-5
CDR3aa: CASSYSRSGYGYTF
CDR3nt: TGTGCCAGCAGTTACTCGAGATCGGGATACGGCTACACCTTC

abundance: .
d_gene: TRBD1
j_gene: TRBJ1-1
v_gene: TRBV5-1
CDR3aa: CASSFSRTGTRTEAFF
CDR3nt: TGCGCCAGCAGCTTCTCAAGGACAGGGACAAGAACTGAAGCTTTCTTT

abundance: .
d_gene: TRBD1
j_gene: TRBJ1-1
v_gene: TRBV12-5
CDR3aa: CASGGQANTEAFF
CDR3nt: TGTGCTAGTGGGGGACAGGCGAACACTGAAGCTTTCTTT

abundance: once
d_gene: TRBD1
j_gene: TRBJ2-1
v_gene: TRBV25-1
CDR3aa: CASSAGGSYNEQFF
CDR3nt: TGTGCCAGCAGTGCAGGGGGCTCCTACAATGAGCAGTTCTTC

abundance: .
d_gene: .
j_gene: TRBJ2-1
v_gene: TRBV6-5
CDR3aa: CASSYGRAEYNEQFF
CDR3nt: TGTGCCAGCAGTTACGGGCGGGCTGAATACAATGAGCAGTTCTTC

abundance: .
d_gene: TRBD1
j_gene: TRBJ1-5
v_gene: TRBV10-3
CDR3aa: CAISGTGDSNQPQHF
CDR3nt: TGTGCCATCAGCGGGACAGGGGACAGCAATCAGCCCCAGCATTTT

abundance: once
d_gene: .
j_gene: TRBJ2-2
v_gene: TRBV29-1
CDR3aa: CSVRPGTYTGELFF
CDR3nt: TGCAGCGTTCGTCCAGGTACCTACACCGGGGAGCTGTTTTTT

abundance: few
d_gene: TRBD1
j_gene: TRBJ1-2
v_gene: TRBV29-1
CDR3aa: CSVDAGQGFPTF
CDR3nt: TGCAGCGTGGACGCGGGACAGGGATTTCCCACCTTC

abundance: .
d_gene: .
j_gene: TRBJ2-1
v_gene: TRBV7-2
CDR3aa: CASSLGADNNEQFF
CDR3nt: TGTGCCAGCAGCTTAGGAGCGGATAACAATGAGCAGTTCTTC

abundance: .
d_gene: TRBD1
j_gene: TRBJ2-7
v_gene: TRBV7-2
CDR3aa: CASSARDSSYEQYF
CDR3nt: TGTGCCAGCAGCGCCCGGGACAGCTCCTACGAGCAGTACTTC

abundance: few
d_gene: TRBD1
j_gene: TRBJ1-1
v_gene: TRBV7-9
CDR3aa: CASSGRDRGWDGNTEAFF
CDR3nt: TGTGCCAGCAGCGGGCGGGACAGGGGCTGGGACGGGAACACTGAAGCTTTCTTT

abundance: few
d_gene: .
j_gene: TRBJ1-4
v_gene: TRBV9
CDR3aa: CASSVGRGGSNEKLFF
CDR3nt: TGTGCCAGCAGCGTAGGCCGAGGGGGATCTAATGAAAAACTGTTTTTT

abundance: .
d_gene: .
j_gene: TRBJ1-2
v_gene: TRBV5-4
CDR3aa: CAISRTEGYGYTF
CDR3nt: TGTGCCATCAGTAGGACGGAGGGGTATGGCTACACCTTC

abundance: few
d_gene: .
j_gene: TRBJ1-4
v_gene: TRBV30
CDR3aa: CAWRLQPNEKLFF
CDR3nt: TGTGCCTGGAGATTACAGCCCAATGAAAAACTGTTTTTT

abundance: .
d_gene: TRBD1
j_gene: TRBJ1-6
v_gene: TRBV5-1
CDR3aa: CASSLDPTGVGSPLHF
CDR3nt: TGCGCCAGCAGCTTGGACCCTACAGGGGTCGGTTCACCCCTCCACTTT

abundance: once
d_gene: .
j_gene: TRBJ2-1
v_gene: TRBV7-9
CDR3aa: CASSSGQFSYNEQFF
CDR3nt: TGTGCCAGCAGCTCGGGACAATTCTCCTACAATGAGCAGTTCTTC

abundance: .
d_gene: TRBD1
j_gene: TRBJ2-1
v_gene: TRBV9
CDR3aa: CASSAPGQGYNEQFF
CDR3nt: TGTGCCAGCAGCGCACCGGGACAGGGTTACAATGAGCAGTTCTTC

abundance: .
d_gene: .
j_gene: TRBJ2-1
v_gene: TRBV4-3
CDR3aa: CASSPNGNEQFF
CDR3nt: TGCGCCAGCAGCCCAAACGGGAATGAGCAGTTCTTC

abundance: .
d_gene: TRBD2
j_gene: TRBJ2-5
v_gene: TRBV5-1
CDR3aa: CASSLVSGAAPETQYF
CDR3nt: TGCGCCAGCAGCTTGGTGAGCGGGGCGGCCCCGGAGACCCAGTACTTC

abundance: .
d_gene: TRBD1
j_gene: TRBJ2-2
v_gene: TRBV4-1
CDR3aa: CASSPQGGQGASGELFF
CDR3nt: TGCGCCAGCAGCCCCCAGGGGGGACAGGGGGCGTCCGGGGAGCTGTTTTTT

abundance: .
d_gene: .
j_gene: TRBJ1-3
v_gene: TRBV10-3
CDR3aa: CAIQRLSGNTIYF
CDR3nt: TGTGCCATCCAAAGACTCTCTGGAAACACCATATATTTT

abundance: .
d_gene: TRBD1
j_gene: TRBJ1-3
v_gene: TRBV7-2
CDR3aa: CASSLAGGLLDF
CDR3nt: TGTGCCAGCAGCTTGGCAGGGGGGCTTTTGGATTTT

abundance: .
d_gene: .
j_gene: TRBJ2-2
v_gene: TRBV12-3/TRBV12-4
CDR3aa: CASSFSAGELFF
CDR3nt: TGTGCCAGCAGTTTTTCGGCCGGGGAGCTGTTTTTT

abundance: .
d_gene: TRBD1
j_gene: TRBJ1-5
v_gene: TRBV6-5
CDR3aa: CASSYSGTGGQPQHF
CDR3nt: TGTGCCAGCAGTTACTCCGGGACAGGGGGTCAGCCCCAGCATTTT

abundance: .
d_gene: .
j_gene: TRBJ1-3
v_gene: TRBV19
CDR3aa: CASSISGTTGNTIYF
CDR3nt: TGTGCCAGTAGTATATCCGGGACAACTGGAAACACCATATATTTT